A single sample is the source of the 10 T cell receptor beta chains below, sequenced in a study of Graves' ophthalmopathy and Graves' hyperthyroidism. TCR beta CDR3 amplification used RNA transcripts. Amplification began with first-round RT-PCR using HTBI primers, then second-round multiplex PCR was performed. A single record per CDR3 protein comes from TCRdb applying MiXCR to the multiplex PCR reads. The sample comprises approximately 160,000 distinct CDR3 sequences, roughly 36% of which are singletons, and over 7% rests with the top ten. Sequencing was done on a sample of peripheral blood. These receptors came from a man younger than 40 with Graves' ophthalmopathy.

The sample holds a few counts of this clonotype. The genes are TRBV6-5 and TRBJ2-5; TRBD2 is a possible D gene (6 bases). Per germline, CDR1 MNHEY and CDR2 SVGAGI. CDR3 length: 16 residues. The V gene lost 2 bases and the J gene lost 5 bases, with 18 bases spanning the gap. The CDR3 spells CASSYPTRGAGETQYF. CDR3 bases: TGTGCCAGCAGTTACCCTACCCGTGGGGCGGGGGAGACCCAGTACTTC.

This clonotype occurred many times. V gene TRBV5-6 combines with J gene TRBJ2-5; 10 bases map to TRBD2. The germline V gene encodes CDR1 SGHDT and CDR2 YYEEEE. The CDR3 consists of 14 residues. The junction had 7 bases not matched to a gene; V was cut back by 2 bases and J by 9 bases. The CDR3 here is CASSFPSGREAQYF. CDR3 DNA: TGTGCCAGCAGCTTCCCCAGCGGGAGGGAGGCCCAGTACTTC.

This clonotype was counted many times. This sequence joins TRBV12-3 or TRBV12-4 and TRBJ2-6; the D gene is possibly TRBD2 (5 bases). The CDR3 runs to 15 residues. V shed 7 bases and J shed 1 base, with 11 bases lying between them. CDR3: CASTFWESGANVLTF. CDR3 DNA: TGTGCCAGCACCTTTTGGGAGTCTGGGGCCAACGTCCTGACTTTC.

This clonotype was seen many times. The chain links TRBV7-2 to TRBJ2-5; 7 bases match TRBD1. Germline-derived CDR1 and CDR2 are SGHTA and FQGNSA. Germline trimming cut 5 bases from V and 5 bases from J; bases unmatched to any gene: 8. This CDR3 region has 14 residues. The CDR3 region has the DNA TGTGCCAGCAGCCACCGAGGGGGCGCCGAGACCCAGTACTTC. Its protein is CASSHRGGAETQYF. Filled out from reference TRBV7-2 and TRBJ2-5, the complete variable domain reads GAGVSQSPSNKVTEKGKDVELRCDPISGHTALYWYRQSLGQGLEFLIYFQGNSAPDKSGLPSDRFSAERTGGSVSTLTIQRTQQEDSAVYLCASSHRGGAETQYFGPGTRLLVL.

The V call is TRBV27, the J call TRBJ1-5, with a weak D call TRBD1 (6 bases). This CDR3 is 13 amino acids long. Trimming cost V 3 bases and J 7 bases, with 10 bases left between them. Germline values: CDR1 MNHEY, CDR2 SMNVEV (reference sequence). CDR3 DNA sequence: TGTGCCAGCAGTTTCACAGGGCTCCAGCCCCAGCATTTT. It yields the protein CASSFTGLQPQHF.

The rearrangement joins TRBV20-1 to TRBJ2-7; 13 nucleotides match TRBD2. The trim removed 1 base at V and 9 bases at J, leaving 3 bases unmatched. The CDR3 is 13 residues long. Germline V lookup: CDR1 DFQATT, CDR2 SNEGSKA (reference sequence). Written as DNA, the CDR3 is TGCAGTGCTAGAGCACTAGCGGGAGGGCGGCAGTACTTC. This translates into CSARALAGGRQYF.

This clonotype was seen repeatedly, ten times or more. The chain couples TRBV19 to TRBJ1-1, with D unresolved. CDR1 and CDR2 (germline): LNHDA, SQIVND (reference sequence). The CDR3 loop spans 14 amino acids. Trimming took 3 bases from V and 1 from J, leaving 9 bases between them. CDR3 loop: CASSIKQSNTEAFF. The CDR3 bases are TGTGCCAGTAGTATTAAACAGTCGAACACTGAAGCTTTCTTT.

This clonotype was seen repeatedly, ten times or more. This chain connects TRBV12-3 or TRBV12-4 to TRBJ2-2, with D possibly called TRBD1 or TRBD2 (5 bases each). V was trimmed by 7 bases and J by 6 bases, leaving 18 bases between them. This CDR3 has 15 residues. CDR3 sequence (DNA): TGTGCCAGCACTCCTGGGGGTCTGGGGGCCGGGGAGCTGTTTTTT. Translation: CASTPGGLGAGELFF.

The table lists this clonotype with a few counts. The chain links TRBV6-2 or TRBV6-3 to TRBJ1-2; TRBD1 matches at 12 bases. This CDR3 region has 19 residues. V lost 5 bases, J lost 8 bases, and 21 bases stayed unmatched. Per the germline V gene, CDR1 is MNHEY and CDR2 is SVGEGT. This chain's CDR3 is CASSTIQDSGQGAKEGYTF. DNA for the CDR3: TGTGCCAGCAGTACGATTCAGGATTCGGGACAGGGGGCTAAGGAGGGCTACACCTTC.

This clonotype was observed at least ten times. This likely comes from a read error, as the CDR3 has no conserved phenylalanine or tryptophan at its end. The DNA is left out, because the CDR3 cannot be placed on it with certainty; the CDR3 is given as TCRdb lists it. This sequence joins TRBV2 and TRBJ2-7; the D call TRBD1 from the table was never checked on the DNA. Germline V gene data show CDR1 as SNHLY and CDR2 as FYNNEI. The length of the CDR3 is 13 amino acids, counting both ends. The CDR3 reads CASSTNRDRGFNS.